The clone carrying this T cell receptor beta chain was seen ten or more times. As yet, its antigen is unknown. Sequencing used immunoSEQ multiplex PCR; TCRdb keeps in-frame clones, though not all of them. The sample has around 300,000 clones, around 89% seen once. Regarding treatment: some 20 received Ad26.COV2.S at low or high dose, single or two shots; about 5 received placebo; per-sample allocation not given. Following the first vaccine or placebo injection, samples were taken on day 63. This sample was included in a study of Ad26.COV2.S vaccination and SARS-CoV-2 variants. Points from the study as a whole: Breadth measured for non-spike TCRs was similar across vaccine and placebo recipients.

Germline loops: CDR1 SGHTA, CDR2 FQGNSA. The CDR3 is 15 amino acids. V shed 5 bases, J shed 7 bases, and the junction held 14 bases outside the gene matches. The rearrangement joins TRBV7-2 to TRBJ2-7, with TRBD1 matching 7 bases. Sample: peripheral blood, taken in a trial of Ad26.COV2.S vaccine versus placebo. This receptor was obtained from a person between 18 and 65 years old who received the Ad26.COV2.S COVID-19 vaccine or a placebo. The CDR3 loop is CASSTRDSNFGEQYF. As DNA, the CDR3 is TGTGCCAGCAGCACCCGGGACAGCAACTTCGGGGAGCAGTACTTC.